These T cell receptor beta chains were read from a single sample in a study of T cell responses to AZD1222 COVID-19 vaccine. Clones were read by immunoSEQ multiplex PCR, and TCRdb kept only the in-frame ones, dropping some. The sample records roughly 120,000 clones, 80% to 90% being singletons. Specimen: peripheral blood, collected on day 0 of AZD1222 vaccination. Receptor source: an adult in good health. Both conserved end residues are trimmed from each CDR3.

V	CDR3
TRBV5-6	ASSSTGVRSPLH
TRBV10-3	AISDHGGGYEQY
TRBV5-6	ASSLEIGGSEKLF
TRBV13	ASSALTDTQY
TRBV23-1	ASSQSAKPTNEKLF
TRBV5-1	ASSRGDTGGVRNTIY
TRBV6-5	ASSKGADPIYT
TRBV6-4	ASSEFSGGNQPQH
TRBV18	ASSPVFGQDRPYEQY
TRBV19	ASSTVMSPEQY
TRBV15	ATSRDLWGREETQY
TRBV2	ASSEARASPLH
TRBV6-2/TRBV6-3	ASSYAGPHTEAF
TRBV2	ASRKTGGGNQPQH
TRBV7-2	ASSFGTRTETQY
TRBV6-5	ASSSSLYGYT
TRBV6-1	ASSERGRFEAF
TRBV19	ASSIVSGPIY
TRBV4-1	ASSQGGPNFNSPLH
TRBV5-4	ASSVDMGANTGELF
TRBV6-5	ASSTKRQGETEAF
TRBV2	ASSLQGPGANVLT
TRBV3-1/TRBV3-2	ASSHRQPQETQY
TRBV6-5	ASASVGGYT
TRBV19	ASSTLVPGQGMNTEAF
TRBV6-5	ASKRTDYNSPLH
TRBV12-3/TRBV12-4	ASSLGLAEAF
TRBV5-1	ASSLEVGFTEAF
TRBV9	ASSVGHDTGELF
TRBV27	ASSLSAGNTEAF
TRBV2	ASRVPGQGKGSYEQY
TRBV3-1/TRBV3-2	ASSQGGGLTIMNTEAF
TRBV28	ASRKGRRWGSGAKETQY
TRBV3-1/TRBV3-2	ASSQAARSPEQY
TRBV6-4	ASSDSMGGGADEQF
TRBV2	ACYEGTNEKLF
TRBV7-2	ASSLGVFGSSYNSPLH
TRBV20-1	SAAQGTEQY
TRBV12-3/TRBV12-4	ASSLLNYGYT
TRBV4-2	ASSQVDRLTNSPLH
TRBV2	ASGGGYEQY
TRBV11-2	ASSSTGDLLAKNIQY
TRBV5-1	ASSPWDRGFAFDGYT
TRBV5-1	ASSLVSETEAF
TRBV7-9	ASSLADDRERYGYT
TRBV21-1	ASSNRSGHYNSPLH
TRBV6-1	ASSDPGQMNTEAF
TRBV5-1	ASSSAGVRTDTQY
TRBV5-8	ASSLQGRGQPQH
TRBV21-1	ASSQGETIEQF
TRBV9	ASSVRGDSLLEDSPLH
TRBV6-2/TRBV6-3	ASSDTPSGRANTEAF
TRBV10-3	AIRDDTANSPLH
TRBV2	ASSEAAPWDNQPQH
TRBV30	AWSEAQPYGYT